This TCR beta chain was captured by sequencing in a study of shared clonotypes between healthy human individuals. Comments on this clone: The target antigen is unknown. The same CDR3 can be traced to other DNA sequences in this sample.

Assay: immunoSEQ multiplex PCR; the TCRdb copy retains only in-frame clones and omits some. The profile shows about 1.4 million clones, about 96% of them singletons. Only Caucasian adults living in Nashville, Tennessee made up the donor group. The study, taken as a whole, reports: Sampling involved blood alone; tissue repertoires likely differ.

Trimming left V 2 bases short and J 4 bases short, with 8 bases between. This CDR3 has 13 amino acids. Germline CDR1 is KGHSH and CDR2 is LQKENI. Material for sequencing was naive CD4+ T cells sorted from blood. Subset given: CD45RA+ positively selected. The J gene is TRBJ1-1, the V gene TRBV18; D is undetermined. This receptor was identified in a man under 40 in good health. The CDR3 sequence is CASSPNKGTEAFF. DNA of the CDR3: TGTGCCAGCTCACCAAATAAGGGCACTGAAGCTTTCTTT.